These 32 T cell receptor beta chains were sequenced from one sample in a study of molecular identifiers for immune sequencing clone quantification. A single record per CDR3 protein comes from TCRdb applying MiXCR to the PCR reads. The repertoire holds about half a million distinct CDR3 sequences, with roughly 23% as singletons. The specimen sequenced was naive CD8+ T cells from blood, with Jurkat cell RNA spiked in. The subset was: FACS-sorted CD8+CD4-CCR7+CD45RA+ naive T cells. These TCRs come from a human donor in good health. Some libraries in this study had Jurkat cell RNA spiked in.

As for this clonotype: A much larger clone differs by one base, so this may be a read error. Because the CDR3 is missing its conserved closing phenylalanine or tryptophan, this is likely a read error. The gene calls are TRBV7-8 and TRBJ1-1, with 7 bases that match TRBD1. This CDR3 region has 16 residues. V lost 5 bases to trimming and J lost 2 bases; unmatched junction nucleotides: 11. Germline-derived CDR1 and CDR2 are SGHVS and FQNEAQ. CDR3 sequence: CASSPMTGRSNTEAFS. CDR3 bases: TGTGCCAGCAGCCCTATGACAGGGCGAAGTAACACTGAAGCTTTCTCT.

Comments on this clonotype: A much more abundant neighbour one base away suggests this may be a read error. The CDR3 is CTSSQELPGINTEAFF. DNA of the CDR3: TGCACCAGCAGCCAAGAATTGCCAGGGATAAACACTGAAGCTTTCTTT. The genes are TRBV4-3 and TRBJ1-1, with D perhaps TRBD1 (5 bases). The germline V gene has CDR1 LGHNA and CDR2 YSLEER. This CDR3 comprises 16 residues.

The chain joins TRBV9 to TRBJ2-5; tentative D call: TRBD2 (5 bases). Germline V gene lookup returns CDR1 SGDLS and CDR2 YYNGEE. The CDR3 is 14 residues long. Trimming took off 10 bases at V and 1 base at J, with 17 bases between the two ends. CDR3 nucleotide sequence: TGTGCCGGCACCCCTGGAGGACTCCAAGAGACCCAGTACTTC. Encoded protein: CAGTPGGLQETQYF.

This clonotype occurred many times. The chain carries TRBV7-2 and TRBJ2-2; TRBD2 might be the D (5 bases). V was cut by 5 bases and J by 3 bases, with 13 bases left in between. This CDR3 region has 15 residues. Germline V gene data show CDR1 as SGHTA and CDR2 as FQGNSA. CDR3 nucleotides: TGTGCCAGCAGCAAAACTAGTAGTCACACCGGGGAGCTGTTTTTT. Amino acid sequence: CASSKTSSHTGELFF. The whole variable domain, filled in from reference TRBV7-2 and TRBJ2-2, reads GAGVSQSPSNKVTEKGKDVELRCDPISGHTALYWYRQSLGQGLEFLIYFQGNSAPDKSGLPSDRFSAERTGGSVSTLTIQRTQQEDSAVYLCASSKTSSHTGELFFGEGSRLTVL.

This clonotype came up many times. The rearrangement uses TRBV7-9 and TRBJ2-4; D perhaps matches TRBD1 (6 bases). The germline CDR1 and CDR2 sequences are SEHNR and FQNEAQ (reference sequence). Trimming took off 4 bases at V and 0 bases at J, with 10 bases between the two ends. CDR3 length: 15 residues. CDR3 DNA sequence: TGTGCCAGCAGCTCTGGGGACATAGCCAAAAACATTCAGTACTTC. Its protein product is CASSSGDIAKNIQYF.

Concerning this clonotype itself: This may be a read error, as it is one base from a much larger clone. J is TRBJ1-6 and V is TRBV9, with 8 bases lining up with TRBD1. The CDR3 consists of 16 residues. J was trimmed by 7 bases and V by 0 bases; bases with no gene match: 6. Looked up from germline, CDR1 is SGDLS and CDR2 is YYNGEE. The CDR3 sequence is CASSVAGQGGNSPLHF. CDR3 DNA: TGTGCCAGCAGCGTAGCTGGACAGGGTGGAAATTCACCCCTCCACTTT.

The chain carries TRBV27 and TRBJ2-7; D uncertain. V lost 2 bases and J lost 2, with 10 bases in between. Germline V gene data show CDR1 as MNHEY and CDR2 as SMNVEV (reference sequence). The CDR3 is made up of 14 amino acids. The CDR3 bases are TGTGCCAGCAGTTTACGAACACGAACCTACGAGCAGTACTTC. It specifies CASSLRTRTYEQYF.

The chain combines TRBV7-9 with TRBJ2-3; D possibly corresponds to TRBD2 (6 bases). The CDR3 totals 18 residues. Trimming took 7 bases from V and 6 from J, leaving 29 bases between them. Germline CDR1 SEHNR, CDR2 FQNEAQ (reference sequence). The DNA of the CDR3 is TGTGCCAGCATCATCCCGCTAACGACAGACCCTGCGGGGGATACGCAGTATTTT. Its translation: CASIIPLTTDPAGDTQYF.

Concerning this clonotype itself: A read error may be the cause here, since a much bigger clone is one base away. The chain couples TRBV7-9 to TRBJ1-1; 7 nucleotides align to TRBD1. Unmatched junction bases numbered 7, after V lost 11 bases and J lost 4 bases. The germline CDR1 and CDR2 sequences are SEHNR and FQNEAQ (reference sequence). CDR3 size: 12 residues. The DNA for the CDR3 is TGTGCCGCCTTGTCAGGGGGCACTGAAGCTTTCTTT. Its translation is CAALSGGTEAFF.

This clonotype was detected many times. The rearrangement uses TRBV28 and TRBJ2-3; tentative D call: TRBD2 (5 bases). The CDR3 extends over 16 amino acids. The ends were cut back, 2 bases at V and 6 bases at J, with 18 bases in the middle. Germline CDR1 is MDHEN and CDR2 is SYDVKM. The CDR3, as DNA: TGTGCCAGCAGTTTAAAAGTAGGCCTTAGAGGGGATACGCAGTATTTT. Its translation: CASSLKVGLRGDTQYF.

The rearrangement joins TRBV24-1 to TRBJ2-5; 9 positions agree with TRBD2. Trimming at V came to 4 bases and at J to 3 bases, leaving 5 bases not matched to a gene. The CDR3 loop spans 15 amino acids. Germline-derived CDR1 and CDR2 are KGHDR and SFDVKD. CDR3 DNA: TGTGCCACCAGTGACCCAAAGCGGGGGGAAGAGACCCAGTACTTC. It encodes CATSDPKRGEETQYF.

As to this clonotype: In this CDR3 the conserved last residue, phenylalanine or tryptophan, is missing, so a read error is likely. CDR3 coding DNA: TGTGCCAGCAGTAAGGACAGCTACACAGATACGCAGTATCTT. As protein: CASSKDSYTDTQYL. V gene TRBV6-2 or TRBV6-3 combines with J gene TRBJ2-3; a weak D match, TRBD1 (6 bases). V shed 5 bases and J shed 2 bases, with 11 bases lying between them. The CDR3 spans 14 residues. CDR1 MNHEY and CDR2 SVGEGT come from the germline V gene.

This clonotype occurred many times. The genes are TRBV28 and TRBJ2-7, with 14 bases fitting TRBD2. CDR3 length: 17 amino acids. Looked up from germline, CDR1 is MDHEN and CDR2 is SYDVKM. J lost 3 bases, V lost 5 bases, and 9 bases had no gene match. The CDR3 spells CASSLGLAGVEGYEQYF. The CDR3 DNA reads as TGTGCCAGCAGTCTGGGACTAGCGGGAGTAGAGGGCTACGAGCAGTACTTC.

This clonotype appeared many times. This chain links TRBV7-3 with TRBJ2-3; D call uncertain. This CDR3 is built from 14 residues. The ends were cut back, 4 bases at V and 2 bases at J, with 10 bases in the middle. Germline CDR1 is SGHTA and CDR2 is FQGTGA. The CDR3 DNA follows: TGTGCCAGCAGCTCCGACGGAAACACAGATACGCAGTATTTT. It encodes CASSSDGNTDTQYF.

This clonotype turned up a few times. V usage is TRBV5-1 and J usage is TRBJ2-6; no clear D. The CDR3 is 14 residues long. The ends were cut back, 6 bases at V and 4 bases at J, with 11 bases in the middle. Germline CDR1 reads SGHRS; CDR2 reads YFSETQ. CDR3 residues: CASTDGIGANVLTF. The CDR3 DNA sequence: TGCGCCAGCACCGATGGGATAGGGGCCAACGTCCTGACTTTC.

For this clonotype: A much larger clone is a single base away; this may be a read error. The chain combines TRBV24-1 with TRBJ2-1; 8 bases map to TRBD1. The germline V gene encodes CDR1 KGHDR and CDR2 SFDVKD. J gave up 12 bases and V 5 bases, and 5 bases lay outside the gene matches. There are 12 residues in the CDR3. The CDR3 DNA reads TGTGCCACCAGTGGGTCAGGGGGCACGCAGTTCTTC. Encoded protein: CATSGSGGTQFF.

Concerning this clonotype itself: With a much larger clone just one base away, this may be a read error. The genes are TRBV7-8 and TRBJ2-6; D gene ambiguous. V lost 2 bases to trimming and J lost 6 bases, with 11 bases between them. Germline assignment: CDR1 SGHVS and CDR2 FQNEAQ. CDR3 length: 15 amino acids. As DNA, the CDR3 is TGTGCCAGCAGCTTATCTGCCCCTGAGGCCAACGTCCTGACTTTC. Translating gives CASSLSAPEANVLTF. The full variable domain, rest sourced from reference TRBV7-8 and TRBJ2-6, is GAGVSQSPRYKVAKRGQDVALRCDPISGHVSLFWYQQALGQGPEFLTYFQNEAQLDKSGLPSDRFFAERPEGSVSTLKIQRTQQEDSAVYLCASSLSAPEANVLTFGAGSRLTVL.

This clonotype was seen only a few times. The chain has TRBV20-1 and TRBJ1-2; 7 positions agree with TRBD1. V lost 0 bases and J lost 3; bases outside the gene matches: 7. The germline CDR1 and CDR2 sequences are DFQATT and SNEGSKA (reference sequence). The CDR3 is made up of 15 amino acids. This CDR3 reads CSARDVTGNDYGYTF. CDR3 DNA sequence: TGCAGTGCTAGAGATGTGACAGGGAATGACTATGGCTACACCTTC.

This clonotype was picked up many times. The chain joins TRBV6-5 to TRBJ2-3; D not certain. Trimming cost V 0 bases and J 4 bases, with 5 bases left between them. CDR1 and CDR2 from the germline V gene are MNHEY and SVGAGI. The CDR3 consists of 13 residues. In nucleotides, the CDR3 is TGTGCCAGCAGTTACTCACACTCAGATACGCAGTATTTT. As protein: CASSYSHSDTQYF.

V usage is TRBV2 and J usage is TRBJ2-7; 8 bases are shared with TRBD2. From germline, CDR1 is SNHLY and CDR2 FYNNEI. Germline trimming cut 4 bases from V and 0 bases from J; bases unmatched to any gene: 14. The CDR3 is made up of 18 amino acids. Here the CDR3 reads CASSVSSGGDGSSYEQYF. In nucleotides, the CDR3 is TGTGCCAGCAGTGTATCGAGCGGGGGAGACGGTAGCTCCTACGAGCAGTACTTC.

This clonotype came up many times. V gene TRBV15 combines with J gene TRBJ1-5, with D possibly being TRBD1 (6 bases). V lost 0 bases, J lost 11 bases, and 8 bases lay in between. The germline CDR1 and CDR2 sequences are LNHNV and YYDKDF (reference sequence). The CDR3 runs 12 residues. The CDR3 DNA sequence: TGTGCCACCAGCAGAGATGAGGGGGCCCAGCATTTT. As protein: CATSRDEGAQHF.

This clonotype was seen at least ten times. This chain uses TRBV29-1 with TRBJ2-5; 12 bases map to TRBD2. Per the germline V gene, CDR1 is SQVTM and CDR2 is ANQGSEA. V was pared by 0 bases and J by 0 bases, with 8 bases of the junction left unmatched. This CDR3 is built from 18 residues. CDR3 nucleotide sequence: TGCAGCGTTGAAGATTCATGGACTAGCGGGGCGGACCAAGAGACCCAGTACTTC. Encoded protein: CSVEDSWTSGADQETQYF.

CDR3 DNA sequence: TGTGCCAGCAGCCCGCGGATGAACACCGGGGAGCTGTTTTTT. Protein product: CASSPRMNTGELFF. This chain uses TRBV11-3 with TRBJ2-2, with D unclear. Trimming shortened V by 5 bases and J by 1 base, and 8 bases separated the two germline ends. Per germline, CDR1 SGHNT and CDR2 YENEEA. The CDR3 totals 14 residues.

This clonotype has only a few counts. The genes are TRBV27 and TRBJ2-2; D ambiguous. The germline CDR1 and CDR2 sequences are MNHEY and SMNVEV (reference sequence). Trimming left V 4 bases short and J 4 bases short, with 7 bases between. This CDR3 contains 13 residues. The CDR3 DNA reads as TGTGCCAGCAGTTCCCACAGCACCGGGGAGCTGTTTTTT. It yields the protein CASSSHSTGELFF.

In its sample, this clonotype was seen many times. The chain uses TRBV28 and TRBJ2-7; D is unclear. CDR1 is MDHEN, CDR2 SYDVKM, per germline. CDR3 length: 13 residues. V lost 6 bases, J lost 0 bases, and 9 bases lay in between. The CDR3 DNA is TGTGCCAGCAGCCCGGTCGGCTCCTACGAGCAGTACTTC. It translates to CASSPVGSYEQYF.

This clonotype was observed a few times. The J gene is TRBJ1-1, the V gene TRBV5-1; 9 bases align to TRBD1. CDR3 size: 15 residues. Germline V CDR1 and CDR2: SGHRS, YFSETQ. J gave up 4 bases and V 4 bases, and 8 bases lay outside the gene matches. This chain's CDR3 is CASSAQSTGGTEAFF. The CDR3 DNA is TGCGCCAGCAGCGCACAATCGACAGGGGGCACTGAAGCTTTCTTT.

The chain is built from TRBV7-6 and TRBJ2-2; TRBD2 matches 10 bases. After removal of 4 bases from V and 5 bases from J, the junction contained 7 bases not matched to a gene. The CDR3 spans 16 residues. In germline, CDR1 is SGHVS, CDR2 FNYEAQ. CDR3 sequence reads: CASSSSGTSVTGELFF. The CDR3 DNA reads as TGTGCCAGCAGCTCGTCCGGGACTAGCGTTACCGGGGAGCTGTTTTTT.

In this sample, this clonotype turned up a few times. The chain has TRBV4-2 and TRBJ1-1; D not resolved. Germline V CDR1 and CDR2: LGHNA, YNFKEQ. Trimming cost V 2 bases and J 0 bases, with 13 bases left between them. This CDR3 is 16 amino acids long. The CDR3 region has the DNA TGTGCCAGCAGCCAACGGGGTTCAGGAATGAACACTGAAGCTTTCTTT. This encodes CASSQRGSGMNTEAFF.

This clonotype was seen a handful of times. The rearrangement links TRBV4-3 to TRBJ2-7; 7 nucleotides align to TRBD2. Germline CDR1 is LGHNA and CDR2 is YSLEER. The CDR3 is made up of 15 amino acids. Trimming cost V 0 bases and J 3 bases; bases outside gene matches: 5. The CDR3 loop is CASSQDSAGDYEQYF. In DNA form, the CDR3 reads TGCGCCAGCAGCCAAGATTCCGCGGGGGACTACGAGCAGTACTTC.

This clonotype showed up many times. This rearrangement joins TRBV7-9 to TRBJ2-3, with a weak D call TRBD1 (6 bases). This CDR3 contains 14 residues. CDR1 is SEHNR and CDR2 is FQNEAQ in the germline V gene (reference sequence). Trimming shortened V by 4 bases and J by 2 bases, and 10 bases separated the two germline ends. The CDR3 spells CASSSRTVTDTQYF. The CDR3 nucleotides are TGTGCCAGCAGCTCCAGGACAGTCACAGATACGCAGTATTTT.

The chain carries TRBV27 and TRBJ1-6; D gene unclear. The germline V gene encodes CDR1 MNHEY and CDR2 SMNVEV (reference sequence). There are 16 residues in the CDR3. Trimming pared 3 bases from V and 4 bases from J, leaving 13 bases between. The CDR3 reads CASSFRAGVYNSPLHF. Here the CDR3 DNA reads TGTGCCAGCAGTTTCCGCGCCGGGGTATATAATTCACCCCTCCACTTT.

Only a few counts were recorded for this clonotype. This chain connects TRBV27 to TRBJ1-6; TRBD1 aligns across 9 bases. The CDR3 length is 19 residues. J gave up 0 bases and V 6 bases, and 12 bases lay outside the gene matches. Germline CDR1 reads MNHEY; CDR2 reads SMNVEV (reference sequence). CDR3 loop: CASRPRDRDGPSYNSPLHF. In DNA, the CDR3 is TGTGCCAGCAGGCCAAGGGACAGGGATGGTCCCTCCTATAATTCACCCCTCCACTTT.